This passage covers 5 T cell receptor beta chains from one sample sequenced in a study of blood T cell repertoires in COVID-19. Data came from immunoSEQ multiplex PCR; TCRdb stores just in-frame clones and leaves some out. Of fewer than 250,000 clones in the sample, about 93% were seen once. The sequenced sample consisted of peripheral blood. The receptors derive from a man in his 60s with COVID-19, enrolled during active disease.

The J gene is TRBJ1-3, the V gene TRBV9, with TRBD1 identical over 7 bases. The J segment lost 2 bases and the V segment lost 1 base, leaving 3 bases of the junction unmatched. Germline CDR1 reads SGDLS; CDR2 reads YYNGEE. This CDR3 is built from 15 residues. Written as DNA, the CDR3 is TGTGCCAGCAGCGTACTTGACAGGGCTGGAAACACCATATATTTT. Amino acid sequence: CASSVLDRAGNTIYF.

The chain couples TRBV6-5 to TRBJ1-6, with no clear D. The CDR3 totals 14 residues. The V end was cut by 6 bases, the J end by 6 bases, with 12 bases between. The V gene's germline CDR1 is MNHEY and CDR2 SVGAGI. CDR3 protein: CASRKGRGNSPLHF. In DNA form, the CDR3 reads TGTGCCAGCAGAAAAGGACGGGGTAATTCACCCCTCCACTTT.

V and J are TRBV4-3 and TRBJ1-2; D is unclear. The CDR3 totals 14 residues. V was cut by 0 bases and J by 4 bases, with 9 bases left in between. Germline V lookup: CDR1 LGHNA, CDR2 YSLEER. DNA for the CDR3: TGCGCCAGCAGCCAAGATGTGGGAGTCTATGGCTACACCTTC. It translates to CASSQDVGVYGYTF.

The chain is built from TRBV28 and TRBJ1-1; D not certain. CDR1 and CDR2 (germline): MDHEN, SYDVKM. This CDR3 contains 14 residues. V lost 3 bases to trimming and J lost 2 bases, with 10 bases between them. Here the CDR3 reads CASSLGASNTEAFF. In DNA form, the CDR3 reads TGTGCCAGCAGTTTGGGAGCTTCTAACACTGAAGCTTTCTTT.

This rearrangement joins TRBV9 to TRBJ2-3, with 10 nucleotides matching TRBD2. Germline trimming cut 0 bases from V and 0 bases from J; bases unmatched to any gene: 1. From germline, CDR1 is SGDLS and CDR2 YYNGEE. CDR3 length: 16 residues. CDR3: CASSVAAGGSTDTQYF. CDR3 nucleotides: TGTGCCAGCAGCGTAGCAGCGGGGGGGAGCACAGATACGCAGTATTTT.